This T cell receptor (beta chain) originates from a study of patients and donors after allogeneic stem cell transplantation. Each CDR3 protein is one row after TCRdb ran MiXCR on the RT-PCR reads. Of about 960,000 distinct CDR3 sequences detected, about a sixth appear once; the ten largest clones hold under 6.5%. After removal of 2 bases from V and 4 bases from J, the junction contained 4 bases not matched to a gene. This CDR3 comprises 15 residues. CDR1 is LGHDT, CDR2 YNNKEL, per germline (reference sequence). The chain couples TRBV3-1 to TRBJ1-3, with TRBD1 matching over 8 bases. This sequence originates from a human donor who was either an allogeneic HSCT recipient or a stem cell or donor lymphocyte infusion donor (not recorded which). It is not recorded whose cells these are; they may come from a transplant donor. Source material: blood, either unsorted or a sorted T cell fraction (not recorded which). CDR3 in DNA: TGTGCCAGCAGCCAACGCACAGGGGGAGGAAACACCATATATTTT. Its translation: CASSQRTGGGNTIYF.